One and the same sample provided the 21 T cell receptor beta chains below, sequenced in a study of shared clonotypes between healthy human individuals. Cells designated naive CD8 were CD45RO-negative and were positively selected for CCR7, with terminally differentiated effector memory CD45RA+ cells excluded. Produced via immunoSEQ multiplex PCR; TCRdb's table is partial and in-frame only. The profile shows fewer than 1 million clones, 96% of them singletons. The sequencing input was naive CD8+ T cells sorted from blood. The receptor source for this set is a young man in good health.

The chain couples TRBV6-5 to TRBJ2-1, with TRBD2 as a possible D gene (5 bases). Trimming removed 5 bases from V and 13 bases from J, with 18 bases in between. The germline gives CDR1 MNHEY, CDR2 SVGAGI. The CDR3 is 13 residues long. The DNA for the CDR3 is TGTGCCAGCAGTCTTAAGACACTAGACTCCCAGTTCTTC. Its translation is CASSLKTLDSQFF.

V gene TRBV14 combines with J gene TRBJ2-1, with D unresolved. With 4 bases removed from V and 6 bases from J, the gap between germline ends came to 10 bases. The CDR3 consists of 13 residues. In germline, CDR1 is SGHDN, CDR2 FVKESK. This CDR3 is CASSRTESNEQFF. DNA of the CDR3: TGTGCCAGCAGCCGGACCGAAAGCAATGAGCAGTTCTTC.

The chain employs TRBV18 and TRBJ2-7; TRBD1 agrees at 7 bases. The ends lost 3 bases at V and 0 bases at J; junction bases unmatched: 8. There are 16 residues in the CDR3. Per the germline V gene, CDR1 is KGHSH and CDR2 is LQKENI. As DNA, the CDR3 is TGTGCCAGCTCACCTCCCGACAGGGCATTCTCCTACGAGCAGTACTTC. It is translated as CASSPPDRAFSYEQYF.

The chain joins TRBV27 to TRBJ2-5; D gene uncertain. Trimming pared 5 bases from V and 2 bases from J, leaving 18 bases between. Germline CDR1 and CDR2: MNHEY and SMNVEV (reference sequence). The CDR3 is made up of 16 amino acids. CDR3 nucleotide sequence: TGTGCCAGCAGTAGACTCGACGCGGATCTTCAAGAGACCCAGTACTTC. Its protein product is CASSRLDADLQETQYF.

V is TRBV30 and J is TRBJ2-7; the D is unclear. Germline-derived CDR1 and CDR2 are GTSNPN and SVGIG (reference sequence). This CDR3 spans 12 amino acids. The germline V and J ends were trimmed by 2 bases and 2 bases, with 7 bases remaining between them. DNA of the CDR3: TGTGCCTGGAGTTCCCCCCCCTACGAGCAGTACTTC. Its translation is CAWSSPPYEQYF.

V gene TRBV6-1 combines with J gene TRBJ2-1, with D uncertain. CDR1 is MNHNS, CDR2 SASEGT, per germline. With 8 bases removed from V and 8 bases from J, the gap between germline ends came to 16 bases. The CDR3 totals 13 residues. The DNA for the CDR3 is TGTGCCAGCTCTCTATTCGCACCAGATGAGCAGTTCTTC. The encoded protein is CASSLFAPDEQFF.

The chain employs TRBV5-4 and TRBJ2-1; weak D call: TRBD1 (6 bases). In germline, CDR1 is SGHNT, CDR2 YYREEE (reference sequence). Between the trimmed V and J ends, which lost 4 bases and 0 bases, there was a span of 14 bases. The CDR3 is made up of 16 amino acids. This CDR3 reads CASSPRTASSYNEQFF. The CDR3 region has the DNA TGTGCCAGCAGCCCCCGGACAGCTAGCTCCTACAATGAGCAGTTCTTC.

The chain is built from TRBV4-1 and TRBJ2-1; the match to TRBD1 covers 9 bases. Germline-derived CDR1 and CDR2 are MGHRA and YSYEKL. J lost 4 bases, V lost 4 bases, and 11 bases had no gene match. This CDR3 region has 17 residues. The CDR3 DNA follows: TGCGCCAGCAGCCTACCCCAAGGGACAGGGATATACAATGAGCAGTTCTTC. This encodes CASSLPQGTGIYNEQFF.

The V call is TRBV19, the J call TRBJ2-1, with 10 bases lining up with TRBD2. The CDR3 length is 15 residues. CDR1 and CDR2 from the germline V gene are LNHDA and SQIVND (reference sequence). With V trimmed by 2 bases and J by 7 bases, 5 bases remained unmatched. The CDR3 coding sequence is TGTGCCAGTAGTATACAAGCGGGAGGGCCGAATGAGCAGTTCTTC. Protein sequence: CASSIQAGGPNEQFF. Based on the CDR3 plus reference TRBV19 and TRBJ2-1, the full variable domain is DGGITQSPKYLFRKEGQNVTLSCEQNLNHDAMYWYRQDPGQGLRLIYYSQIVNDFQKGDIAEGYSVSREKKESFPLTVTSAQKNPTAFYLCASSIQAGGPNEQFFGPGTRLTVL.

CDR3 nucleotide sequence: TGTGCCAGCAGCCGTGAGGTAGACGAGGCCCAGTACTTC. Its protein is CASSREVDEAQYF. This sequence joins TRBV4-2 and TRBJ2-5; D not certain. Trimming shortened V by 4 bases and J by 9 bases, and 15 bases separated the two germline ends. The germline V gene encodes CDR1 LGHNA and CDR2 YNFKEQ. The CDR3 runs 13 residues.

The V and J genes are TRBV5-6 and TRBJ1-1; D perhaps matches TRBD1 (5 bases). Germline CDR1 is SGHDT and CDR2 is YYEEEE. Trimming shortened V by 4 bases and J by 2 bases, and 15 bases separated the two germline ends. This CDR3 comprises 15 residues. CDR3 region: CASSHGTYTNTEAFF. Written as DNA, the CDR3 is TGTGCCAGCAGCCACGGGACTTACACTAACACTGAAGCTTTCTTT.

This clone was recorded once. The chain has TRBV6-5 and TRBJ1-5; no definite D call. In germline, CDR1 is MNHEY, CDR2 SVGAGI. The CDR3 is made up of 15 amino acids. Trimming took off 6 bases at V and 0 bases at J, with 12 bases between the two ends. CDR3 region: CASRPRGNSNQPQHF. In nucleotides, the CDR3 is TGTGCCAGCAGGCCACGGGGAAATAGCAATCAGCCCCAGCATTTT.

The chain employs TRBV29-1 and TRBJ2-1, with D maybe TRBD2 (6 bases). This CDR3 is 15 amino acids long. Germline V gene lookup returns CDR1 SQVTM and CDR2 ANQGSEA. The V end lost 0 bases, the J end lost 5 bases, and 14 bases lay between the germline ends. The CDR3 spells CSVEEALGLNNEQFF. The CDR3 DNA follows: TGCAGCGTTGAAGAAGCCCTCGGACTAAACAATGAGCAGTTCTTC.

The sample holds one count of this clone. V usage is TRBV13 and J usage is TRBJ2-1; 7 bases are a match to TRBD2. CDR1 is PRHDT, CDR2 FYEKMQ, per germline (reference sequence). V was clipped by 6 bases and J by 4 bases; unmatched bases: 12. This CDR3 is built from 16 residues. The CDR3 region has the DNA TGTGCCAGCAGTTACCCTAGCGGAGGAGGGTACAATGAGCAGTTCTTC. Its protein product is CASSYPSGGGYNEQFF. Combining the CDR3 with reference TRBV13 and TRBJ2-1 gives the whole variable domain AAGVIQSPRHLIKEKRETATLKCYPIPRHDTVYWYQQGPGQDPQFLISFYEKMQSDKGSIPDRFSAQQFSDYHSELNMSSLELGDSALYFCASSYPSGGGYNEQFFGPGTRLTVL.

The DNA of the CDR3 is TGCGCCAGCAGCTTAGACCTAGCCGGCACAGATACGCAGTATTTT. Residues: CASSLDLAGTDTQYF. The chain uses TRBV5-1 and TRBJ2-3, with D tentatively TRBD2 (5 bases). Germline loops: CDR1 SGHRS, CDR2 YFSETQ. Between the trimmed V and J ends, which lost 2 bases and 1 base, there was a span of 11 bases. The CDR3 runs 15 residues.

The chain is built from TRBV28 and TRBJ2-1, with TRBD1 matching over 11 bases. Germline values: CDR1 MDHEN, CDR2 SYDVKM. This CDR3 spans 24 amino acids. V trimming: 2 bases; J trimming: 0 bases; junction bases outside the gene matches: 24. The CDR3 reads CASSLDPGTGGYNRGENSYNEQFF. The CDR3, as DNA: TGTGCCAGCAGTTTAGACCCCGGGACAGGGGGTTACAACAGGGGCGAGAACTCCTACAATGAGCAGTTCTTC.

J is TRBJ2-7 and V is TRBV27; 9 bases line up with TRBD2. The germline gives CDR1 MNHEY, CDR2 SMNVEV (reference sequence). V shed 4 bases, J shed 0 bases, and the junction held 7 bases outside the gene matches. CDR3 length equals 16 residues. CDR3 amino acids: CASSSLAGLSSYEQYF. The CDR3 DNA is TGTGCCAGCAGTTCCCTAGCGGGACTATCCTCCTACGAGCAGTACTTC.

V is TRBV29-1 and J is TRBJ2-1; D is undetermined. The ends were cut back, 6 bases at V and 5 bases at J, with 11 bases in the middle. The V gene's germline CDR1 is SQVTM and CDR2 ANQGSEA. The CDR3 has 12 residues. Here the CDR3 reads CSVPMPNNEQFF. The CDR3 DNA is TGCAGCGTCCCGATGCCTAACAATGAGCAGTTCTTC.

This clone was observed a single time. The chain uses TRBV6-1 and TRBJ1-1; possibly TRBD1 for D (6 bases). Germline V gives CDR1 MNHNS, CDR2 SASEGT. Trimming pared 7 bases from V and 2 bases from J, leaving 11 bases between. The CDR3 sequence is 13 residues long. The CDR3: CASTWTENTEAFF. As DNA, the CDR3 is TGTGCCAGCACCTGGACAGAAAACACTGAAGCTTTCTTT.

This clone is a singleton in its sample. The V gene is TRBV5-1, the J gene TRBJ2-1; no reliable D call. Trimming cost V 4 bases and J 7 bases, with 12 bases left between them. This CDR3 contains 13 residues. The V gene's germline CDR1 is SGHRS and CDR2 YFSETQ. CDR3 nucleotide sequence: TGCGCCAGCAGCCCATGGCCAGAAAATGAGCAGTTCTTC. It is translated as CASSPWPENEQFF.

V and J are TRBV5-1 and TRBJ2-7; weak D call: TRBD1 (6 bases). The CDR3 loop spans 13 amino acids. Deletions cut 4 bases from V and 2 bases from J, with 10 bases between. The germline V gene encodes CDR1 SGHRS and CDR2 YFSETQ. The CDR3 spells CASSPTGTYEQYF. DNA of the CDR3: TGCGCCAGCAGCCCCACAGGGACCTACGAGCAGTACTTC.